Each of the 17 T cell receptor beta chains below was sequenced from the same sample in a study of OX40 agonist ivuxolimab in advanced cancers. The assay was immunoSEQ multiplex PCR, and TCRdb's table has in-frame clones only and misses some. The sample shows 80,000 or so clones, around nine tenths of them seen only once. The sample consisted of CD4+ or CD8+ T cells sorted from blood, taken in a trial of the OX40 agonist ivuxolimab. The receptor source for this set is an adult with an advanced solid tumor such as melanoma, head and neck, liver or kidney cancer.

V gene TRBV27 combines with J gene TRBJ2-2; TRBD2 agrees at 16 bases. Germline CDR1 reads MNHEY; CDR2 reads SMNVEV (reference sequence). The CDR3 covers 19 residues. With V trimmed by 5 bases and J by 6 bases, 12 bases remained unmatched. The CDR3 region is CASSLSGTSGGAGSGELFF. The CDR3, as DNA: TGTGCCAGCAGTCTCTCCGGGACTAGCGGGGGGGCTGGATCCGGGGAGCTGTTTTTT.

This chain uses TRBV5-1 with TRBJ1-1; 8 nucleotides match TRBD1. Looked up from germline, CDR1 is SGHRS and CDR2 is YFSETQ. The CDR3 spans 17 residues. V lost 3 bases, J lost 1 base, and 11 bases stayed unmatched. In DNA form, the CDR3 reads TGCGCCAGCAGCTACCTACGAGGCGGACAGGGGAACACTGAAGCTTTCTTT. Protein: CASSYLRGGQGNTEAFF.

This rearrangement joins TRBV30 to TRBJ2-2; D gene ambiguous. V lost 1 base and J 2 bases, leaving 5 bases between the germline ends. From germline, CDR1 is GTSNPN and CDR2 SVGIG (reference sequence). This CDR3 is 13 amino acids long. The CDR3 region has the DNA TGTGCCTGGAGTGCAATTAACACCGGGGAGCTGTTTTTT. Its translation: CAWSAINTGELFF.

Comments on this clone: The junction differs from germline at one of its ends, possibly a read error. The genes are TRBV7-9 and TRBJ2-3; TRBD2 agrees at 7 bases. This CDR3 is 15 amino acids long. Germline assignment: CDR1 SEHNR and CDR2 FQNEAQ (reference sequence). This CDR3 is CASSLAAALADTQYF. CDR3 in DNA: TGTGCCAGCAGCCTAGCGGCCGCCTTGGCAGATACGCAGTATTTT.

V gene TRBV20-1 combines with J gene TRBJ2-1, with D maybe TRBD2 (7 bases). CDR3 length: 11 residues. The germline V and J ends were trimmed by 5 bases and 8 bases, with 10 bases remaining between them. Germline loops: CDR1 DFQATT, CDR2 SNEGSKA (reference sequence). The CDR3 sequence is CSAGGGDEQFF. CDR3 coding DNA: TGCAGTGCTGGAGGGGGGGATGAGCAGTTCTTC.

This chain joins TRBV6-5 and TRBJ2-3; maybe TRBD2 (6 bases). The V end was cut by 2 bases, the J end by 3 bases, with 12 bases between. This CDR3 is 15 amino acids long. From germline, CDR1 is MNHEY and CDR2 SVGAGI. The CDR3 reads CASSYRAGSTDTQYF. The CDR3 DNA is TGTGCCAGCAGTTACAGGGCGGGGTCGACAGATACGCAGTATTTT.

CDR3 in amino acids: CASSSTSDLLRDTIYF. The CDR3 DNA sequence: TGTGCCAGTAGTTCAACCTCGGACCTCCTGCGGGACACCATATATTTT. The chain joins TRBV19 to TRBJ1-3; D is unclear. Germline assignment: CDR1 LNHDA and CDR2 SQIVND (reference sequence). Deletions cut 5 bases from V and 8 bases from J, with 22 bases between. The CDR3 is made up of 16 amino acids.

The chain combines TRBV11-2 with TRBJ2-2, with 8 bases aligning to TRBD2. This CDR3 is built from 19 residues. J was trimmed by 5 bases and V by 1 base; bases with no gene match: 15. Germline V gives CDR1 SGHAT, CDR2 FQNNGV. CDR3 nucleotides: TGTGCCAGCAGCTTAGGGTCTAGCGGGTTCCCCGCCGGGACCGGGGAGCTGTTTTTT. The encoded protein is CASSLGSSGFPAGTGELFF.

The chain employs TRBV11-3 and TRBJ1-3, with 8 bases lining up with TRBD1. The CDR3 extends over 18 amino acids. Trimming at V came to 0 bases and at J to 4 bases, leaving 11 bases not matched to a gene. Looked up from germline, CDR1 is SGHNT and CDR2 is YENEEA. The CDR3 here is CASSLDRPRDRWGNTIYF. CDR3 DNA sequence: TGTGCCAGCAGCTTAGATCGCCCAAGGGACAGGTGGGGAAACACCATATATTTT.

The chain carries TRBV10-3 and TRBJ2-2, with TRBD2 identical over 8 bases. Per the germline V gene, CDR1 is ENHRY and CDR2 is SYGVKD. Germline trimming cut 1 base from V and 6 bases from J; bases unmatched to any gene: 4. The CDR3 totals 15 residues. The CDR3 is CAISEFQRGPGELFF. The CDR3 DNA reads TGTGCCATCAGTGAGTTTCAGCGGGGGCCCGGGGAGCTGTTTTTT.

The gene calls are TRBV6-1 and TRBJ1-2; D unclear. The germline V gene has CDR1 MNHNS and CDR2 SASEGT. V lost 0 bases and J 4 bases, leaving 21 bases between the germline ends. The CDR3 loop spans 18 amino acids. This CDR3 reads CASSEAALIPQTGYGYTF. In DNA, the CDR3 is TGTGCCAGCAGTGAAGCCGCATTAATACCTCAGACGGGCTATGGCTACACCTTC.

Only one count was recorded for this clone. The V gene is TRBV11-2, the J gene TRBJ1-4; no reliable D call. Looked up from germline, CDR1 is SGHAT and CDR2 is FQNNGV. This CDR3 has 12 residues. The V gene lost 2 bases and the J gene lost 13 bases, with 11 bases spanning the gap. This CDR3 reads CASSLSADGLFF. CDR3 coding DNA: TGTGCCAGCAGCTTAAGTGCAGACGGACTGTTTTTT. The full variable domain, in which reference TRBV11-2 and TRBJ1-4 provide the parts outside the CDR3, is EAGVAQSPRYKIIEKRQSVAFWCNPISGHATLYWYQQILGQGPKLLIQFQNNGVVDDSQLPKDRFSAERLKGVDSTLKIQPAKLEDSAVYLCASSLSADGLFFGSGTQLSVL.

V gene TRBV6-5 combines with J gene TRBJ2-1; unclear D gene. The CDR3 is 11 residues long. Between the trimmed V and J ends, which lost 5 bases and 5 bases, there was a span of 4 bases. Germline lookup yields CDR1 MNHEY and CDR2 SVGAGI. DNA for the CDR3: TGTGCCAGCAGTCGAGACAATGAGCAGTTCTTC. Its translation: CASSRDNEQFF.

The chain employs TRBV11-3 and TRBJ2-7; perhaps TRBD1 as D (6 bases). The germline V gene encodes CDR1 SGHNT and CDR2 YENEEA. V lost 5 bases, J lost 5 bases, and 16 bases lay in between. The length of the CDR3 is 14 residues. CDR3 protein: CASSPQSTGNEQYF. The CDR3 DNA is TGTGCCAGCAGCCCTCAATCGACAGGAAACGAGCAGTACTTC.

Here the CDR3 reads CASTPVAGRDTQYF. In DNA form, the CDR3 reads TGTGCCAGCACCCCCGTAGCGGGGAGAGATACGCAGTATTTT. The chain couples TRBV7-9 to TRBJ2-3; 8 bases match TRBD2. After removal of 7 bases from V and 5 bases from J, the junction contained 8 bases not matched to a gene. From germline, CDR1 is SEHNR and CDR2 FQNEAQ (reference sequence). The CDR3 is 14 residues long.

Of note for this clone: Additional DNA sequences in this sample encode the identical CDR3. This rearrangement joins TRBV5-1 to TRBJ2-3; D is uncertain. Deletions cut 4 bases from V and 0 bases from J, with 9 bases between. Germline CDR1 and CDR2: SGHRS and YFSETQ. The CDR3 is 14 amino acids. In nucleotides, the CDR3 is TGCGCCAGCAGCCCCCGAGGTAGCACAGATACGCAGTATTTT. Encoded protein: CASSPRGSTDTQYF.

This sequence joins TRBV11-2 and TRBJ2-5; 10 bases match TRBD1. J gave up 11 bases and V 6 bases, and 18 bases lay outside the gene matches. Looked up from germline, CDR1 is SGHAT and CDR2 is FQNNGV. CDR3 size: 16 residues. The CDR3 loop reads CASSTSRSTGGAVQYF. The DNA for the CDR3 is TGTGCCAGCAGTACCTCCAGGTCGACAGGGGGCGCAGTACAGTACTTC.